The clone carrying this T cell receptor (beta chain) has more than one count but fewer than ten. The data belong to a study of blood T cell repertoires in COVID-19. The study recruited people aged roughly 18 to 100 years across around 24 US areas. Method: immunoSEQ multiplex PCR; TCRdb's copy keeps in-frame clones and lacks some. The sample records 350,000 to 450,000 clones, roughly four fifths being singletons. The CDR3 runs to 11 residues. Trimming left V 5 bases short and J 4 bases short, with 5 bases between. The sample was PBMCs or T cells enriched from blood (not recorded which). This chain links TRBV12-3 or TRBV12-4 with TRBJ1-2; D remains unclear. The origin of this receptor is a woman aged 45-65 years who had recovered from COVID-19. CDR3 region: CASSDSYGYTF. The CDR3 DNA is TGTGCCAGCAGTGACTCCTATGGCTACACCTTC.